Included here is one T cell receptor (beta chain) sequence, with context. What it binds is not known. In germline, CDR1 is SGHTA, CDR2 FQGNSA. The V end lost 1 base, the J end lost 4 bases, and 14 bases lay between the germline ends. CDR3 size: 16 residues. Memory CD4+ cells were the fraction left after CD45RA+ naive selection. This sample is drawn from a study of shared clonotypes between healthy human individuals. The study's findings and limits: Naive subsets, compared against memory subsets, generally had larger estimated richness values.

Here immunoSEQ multiplex PCR was the method, and the copy in TCRdb shows in-frame clones only, minus some. The top ten hold under 2% of the sample, which has 700,000 or so clones, 55% to 75% seen once. The sequencing sample was made of memory CD4+ T cells sorted from blood. Indicated subset: CD45RA-negative fraction. The chain recombines TRBV7-2 with TRBJ1-5, with D maybe TRBD1 (6 bases). The sequence derives from a woman aged 30 to 39 in good health. The CDR3 nucleotides are TGTGCCAGCAGCTTAGTCGCAGGGGCTTCTAATCAGCCCCAGCATTTT. Protein product: CASSLVAGASNQPQHF. Full variable domain (outside the CDR3, taken from reference TRBV7-2 and TRBJ1-5): GAGVSQSPSNKVTEKGKDVELRCDPISGHTALYWYRQSLGQGLEFLIYFQGNSAPDKSGLPSDRFSAERTGGSVSTLTIQRTQQEDSAVYLCASSLVAGASNQPQHFGDGTRLSIL.